A selection of T cell receptor beta chains follows, all from one sample in a study of beta chain features in type 1 diabetes. This table comes from immunoSEQ multiplex PCR, and its TCRdb copy is limited to in-frame clones, with some not included. The repertoire holds about 39,000 clones, with over 45% as singletons. The sample consisted of central memory CD4+ T cells from blood. These receptors all come from a woman aged 18-30 years in good health. CDR3s include the opening cysteine and the closing phenylalanine or tryptophan. Each record gives: V gene, CDR3 protein.

V gene: TRBV30; CDR3 protein: CAWSAANTGELFF
V gene: TRBV2; CDR3 protein: CASSDLGPYEQYF
V gene: TRBV5-4; CDR3 protein: CASSSQGAETQYF
V gene: TRBV10-3; CDR3 protein: CAISESRTGEDTQYF
V gene: TRBV9; CDR3 protein: CASSLSPENIQYF
V gene: TRBV28; CDR3 protein: CASSFNRNTEAFF
V gene: TRBV6-1; CDR3 protein: CAIRWGQGFYEQYF
V gene: TRBV5-1; CDR3 protein: CASSRGQGRGTDTQYF
V gene: TRBV5-4; CDR3 protein: CASSLEVGGAQGTQYF
V gene: TRBV5-1; CDR3 protein: CASSSGDGNTEAFF
V gene: TRBV11-1; CDR3 protein: CASSSRTENYGYTF
V gene: TRBV5-1; CDR3 protein: CASSPVMNTEAFF
V gene: TRBV15; CDR3 protein: CATSRDGAGTSYNEQFF
V gene: TRBV11-1; CDR3 protein: CASRPGSRGYYEQYF
V gene: TRBV15; CDR3 protein: CATSRGHAGNQPQHF
V gene: TRBV29-1; CDR3 protein: CSVNTPTGVNYGYTF
V gene: TRBV7-9; CDR3 protein: CASSFDRTYEQYF
V gene: TRBV29-1; CDR3 protein: CSVAPSARNTGELFF
V gene: TRBV2; CDR3 protein: CASSSSYSNQPQHF
V gene: TRBV7-9; CDR3 protein: CASSLLSGAQSAGELFF
V gene: TRBV10-3; CDR3 protein: CAISDNSIDNEQFF
V gene: TRBV25-1; CDR3 protein: CASSGGTSSTDTQYF
V gene: TRBV5-1; CDR3 protein: CASSFLGHSYEQYF
V gene: TRBV6-5; CDR3 protein: CASSYSGQSYEQYF
V gene: TRBV2; CDR3 protein: CASSERGITEAFF
V gene: TRBV6-1; CDR3 protein: CASRKTGIGNTIYF
V gene: TRBV5-1; CDR3 protein: CASTKAGFQETQYF
V gene: TRBV15; CDR3 protein: CATSRERTVNTGELFF
V gene: TRBV6-5; CDR3 protein: CASSEVRYTDTQYF
V gene: TRBV29-1; CDR3 protein: CSGTGDTEAFF
V gene: TRBV6-5; CDR3 protein: CASSYSRSGGEKLFF
V gene: TRBV5-8; CDR3 protein: CASSLFPDRAGYTF
V gene: TRBV6-6; CDR3 protein: CASSYYRGQETQYF
V gene: TRBV10-3; CDR3 protein: CAISRTSYEQYF
V gene: TRBV9; CDR3 protein: CASSPLSFSLAYEQYF
V gene: TRBV5-1; CDR3 protein: CASSLWSDQETQYF
V gene: TRBV5-5; CDR3 protein: CASSPRAGATGELFF
V gene: TRBV30; CDR3 protein: CAWSTGGNNSPLHF
V gene: TRBV5-1; CDR3 protein: CASSLEGQGSDTQYF
V gene: TRBV28; CDR3 protein: CASTQRSAPQETQYF
V gene: TRBV27; CDR3 protein: CASSFRLAGGGNTQYF
V gene: TRBV29-1; CDR3 protein: CSASGTGSSDGYTF
V gene: TRBV6-5; CDR3 protein: CASRNRESQSTIYF
V gene: TRBV5-1; CDR3 protein: CASSLLGYEQYF
V gene: TRBV7-2; CDR3 protein: CASSLGGNTGELFF
V gene: TRBV12-5; CDR3 protein: CASGSLSGVYTDTQYF
V gene: TRBV5-1; CDR3 protein: CASSPALQNNEQFF
V gene: TRBV6-5; CDR3 protein: CASNGLTPSTDTQYF
V gene: TRBV21-1; CDR3 protein: CARPQDGSSYNEQFF
V gene: TRBV6-1; CDR3 protein: CASSERPGGSGEQFF
V gene: TRBV30; CDR3 protein: CAWSRTGLGQPQHF